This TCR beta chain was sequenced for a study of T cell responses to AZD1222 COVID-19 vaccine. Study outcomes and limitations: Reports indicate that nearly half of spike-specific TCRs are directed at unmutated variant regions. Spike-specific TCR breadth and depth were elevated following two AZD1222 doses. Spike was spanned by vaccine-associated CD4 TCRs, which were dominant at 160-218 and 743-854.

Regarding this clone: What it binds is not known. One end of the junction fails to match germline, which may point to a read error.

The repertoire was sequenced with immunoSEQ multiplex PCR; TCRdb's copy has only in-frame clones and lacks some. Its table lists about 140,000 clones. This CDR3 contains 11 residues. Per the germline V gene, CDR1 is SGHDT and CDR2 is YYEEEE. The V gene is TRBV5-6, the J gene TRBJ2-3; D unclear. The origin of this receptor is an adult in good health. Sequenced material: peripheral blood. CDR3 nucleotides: TGTGCCAGCAGCTTGGTAGATGCGCAGTATTTT. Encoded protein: CASSLVDAQYF. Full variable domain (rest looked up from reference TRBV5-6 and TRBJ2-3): DAGVTQSPTHLIKTRGQQVTLRCSPKSGHDTVSWYQQALGQGPQFIFQYYEEEERQRGNFPDRFSGHQFPNYSSELNVNALLLGDSALYLCASSLVDAQYFGPGTRLTVL.